The 16 T cell receptor beta chains listed next were all sequenced from one sample in a study of OX40 agonist ivuxolimab in advanced cancers. Libraries were prepared by immunoSEQ multiplex PCR; TCRdb keeps only in-frame clonotypes and omits some of them. Of tens of thousands of clones detected, roughly nine tenths appear once; the ten largest clones hold approximately 1.2%. The sequenced sample was CD4+ or CD8+ T cells sorted from blood, obtained in a trial of the OX40 agonist ivuxolimab. These TCRs come from an adult with an advanced solid tumor such as melanoma, head and neck, liver or kidney cancer.

The chain recombines TRBV5-6 with TRBJ1-2; D not resolved. V lost 3 bases and J 6 bases, leaving 18 bases between the germline ends. Germline V gene lookup returns CDR1 SGHDT and CDR2 YYEEEE. The CDR3 has 15 residues. CDR3: CASSSVRVSSDGYTF. The CDR3 DNA follows: TGTGCCAGCAGCTCCGTTAGGGTATCATCCGATGGCTACACCTTC.

As to this clone: Other DNA sequences of this sample code for an identical CDR3. This chain uses TRBV7-9 with TRBJ2-5; D is undetermined. The V gene lost 2 bases and the J gene lost 2 bases, with 0 bases spanning the gap. CDR1 and CDR2 from the germline V gene are SEHNR and FQNEAQ (reference sequence). This CDR3 has 11 residues. The CDR3, as DNA: TGTGCCAGCAGCTTACAAGAGACCCAGTACTTC. Amino acid sequence: CASSLQETQYF.

The chain employs TRBV5-4 and TRBJ1-2; D ambiguous. CDR1 is SGHNT and CDR2 is YYREEE in the germline V gene (reference sequence). This CDR3 region has 14 residues. The V end lost 5 bases, the J end lost 0 bases, and 11 bases lay between the germline ends. The chain's CDR3 is CASSFLGANYGYTF. The CDR3 nucleotides read TGTGCCAGCAGTTTCTTAGGAGCTAACTATGGCTACACCTTC.

The chain couples TRBV19 to TRBJ2-6, with D uncertain. In germline, CDR1 is LNHDA, CDR2 SQIVND (reference sequence). Trimming stripped 7 bases from V and 0 bases from J, with 10 bases between. CDR3 length equals 15 residues. CDR3 in DNA: TGTGCCAGTACTACGACTCACTCTGGGGCCAACGTCCTGACTTTC. Translating gives CASTTTHSGANVLTF.

V is TRBV18 and J is TRBJ1-3; D is unclear. The CDR3 consists of 15 residues. CDR1 and CDR2 (germline): KGHSH, LQKENI. V lost 3 bases and J 3 bases, leaving 12 bases between the germline ends. CDR3 sequence (DNA): TGTGCCAGCTCACCCAGCGAGGTGAATGGAAACACCATATATTTT. Its protein is CASSPSEVNGNTIYF.

Concerning this clone itself: A junction boundary mismatches the germline segment, possibly from a read error. The chain combines TRBV19 with TRBJ2-2; 11 bases map to TRBD2. Germline V gives CDR1 LNHDA, CDR2 SQIVND (reference sequence). The CDR3 totals 14 residues. CDR3 loop: CASRIAGGPGELFF. The CDR3 DNA reads as TGTGCCAGTAGGATAGCGGGAGGGCCCGGGGAGCTGTTTTTT.

This sequence joins TRBV19 and TRBJ2-3, with 8 bases lining up with TRBD2. V was clipped by 4 bases and J by 7 bases; unmatched bases: 7. The CDR3 spans 14 residues. In germline, CDR1 is LNHDA, CDR2 SQIVND (reference sequence). The CDR3 loop is CASSKAGVENTQYF. The DNA for the CDR3 is TGTGCCAGTAGTAAAGCGGGAGTTGAGAATACGCAGTATTTT.

V usage is TRBV28 and J usage is TRBJ2-1, with a tentative D call TRBD2 (5 bases). Germline V CDR1 and CDR2: MDHEN, SYDVKM. Trimming removed 5 bases from V and 3 bases from J, with 17 bases in between. This CDR3 spans 16 amino acids. Written as DNA, the CDR3 is TGTGCCAGCAGTACTGCAGGCGCTGACTACTACAATGAGCAGTTCTTC. As protein: CASSTAGADYYNEQFF.

With respect to this clone: Additional DNA sequences in this sample encode the identical CDR3. This chain uses TRBV6-6 with TRBJ1-5; the D is unclear. V shed 0 bases and J shed 4 bases, with 4 bases lying between them. Per germline, CDR1 MNHNY and CDR2 SVGAGI (reference sequence). This CDR3 is built from 13 residues. In DNA form, the CDR3 reads TGTGCCAGCAGTTACTCAAGTAATCAGCCCCAGCATTTT. Translated, it gives CASSYSSNQPQHF.

The chain links TRBV28 to TRBJ1-5, with D unresolved. In germline, CDR1 is MDHEN, CDR2 SYDVKM. Trimming left V 1 base short and J 8 bases short, with 18 bases between. This CDR3 contains 16 residues. In DNA form, the CDR3 reads TGTGCCAGCAGTTTATCCGGTGGACCCCCCGGCGAGCCCCAGCATTTT. Its translation: CASSLSGGPPGEPQHF.

Worth noting for this clone: Other DNA sequences from this sample encode an identical CDR3 as well. This chain links TRBV2 with TRBJ2-1, with D maybe TRBD2 (5 bases). CDR1 is SNHLY and CDR2 is FYNNEI in the germline V gene. Trimming removed 1 base at V and 5 bases at J, with 18 bases between. This CDR3 contains 17 residues. CDR3 sequence: CASSEGLGAGGHNEQFF. CDR3 in DNA: TGTGCCAGCAGTGAAGGCCTGGGCGCGGGTGGACACAATGAGCAGTTCTTC.

The chain links TRBV6-1 to TRBJ1-3; D is unclear. This CDR3 is 15 amino acids long. Germline CDR1 is MNHNS and CDR2 is SASEGT. V was shortened by 6 bases and J by 0 bases, with 12 bases between the two germline ends. CDR3 amino acids: CASSSSALSGNTIYF. The CDR3 DNA sequence: TGTGCCAGCAGCTCCTCGGCCCTCTCTGGAAACACCATATATTTT.

In its sample, this clone was seen once. V gene TRBV6-4 combines with J gene TRBJ2-5; no clear D. This CDR3 has 13 amino acids. Germline V CDR1 and CDR2: MRHNA, SNTAGT. V lost 5 bases, J lost 3 bases, and 10 bases lay in between. This CDR3 reads CASSPRIEETQYF. The CDR3 nucleotides are TGTGCCAGCAGTCCAAGGATCGAAGAGACCCAGTACTTC.

V usage is TRBV2 and J usage is TRBJ2-1; tentative D call: TRBD2 (5 bases). The CDR3 sequence is 14 residues long. Germline V gene sequence: CDR1 SNHLY, CDR2 FYNNEI. V dropped 7 bases and J dropped 3 bases, with 13 bases sitting between them. The CDR3 DNA reads TGTGCCAGCATTGGTGGGAGAGTCTACAATGAGCAGTTCTTC. The encoded protein is CASIGGRVYNEQFF.

In DNA, the CDR3 is TGTGCCATCAAAGAAAGACAGACCTACGAGCAGTACTTC. This codes for CAIKERQTYEQYF. J is TRBJ2-7 and V is TRBV10-3; D may be TRBD1 (5 bases). The CDR3 runs to 13 residues. Trimming stripped 7 bases from V and 2 bases from J, with 12 bases between. Germline CDR1 ENHRY, CDR2 SYGVKD.

The CDR3 reads CASSQAASGGLETQYF. As DNA, the CDR3 is TGCGCCAGCAGCCAGGCGGCTAGCGGGGGTTTAGAGACCCAGTACTTC. The V and J genes are TRBV4-1 and TRBJ2-5; TRBD2 matches at 10 bases. The germline gives CDR1 MGHRA, CDR2 YSYEKL. This CDR3 region has 16 residues. V shed 3 bases and J 4 bases; nucleotides not matched to a gene: 8.